This is a list of T cell receptor beta chains from one sample in a study of Ad26.COV2.S vaccination and SARS-CoV-2 variants. Profiled with immunoSEQ multiplex PCR; TCRdb holds only in-frame clones, not every one. This table has about 480,000 clones, roughly 89% appearing once. Sequencing was performed on peripheral blood, taken in a trial of Ad26.COV2.S vaccine versus placebo. These receptors all come from a person aged 18-60 years who received the Ad26.COV2.S COVID-19 vaccine or a placebo. Each CDR3 is given with its conserved first and last residue. The D gene is left open where the match is weak. Only part of the rows carry a size: once, few, many, or a class if the clone is expanded.

d_gene,v_gene,j_gene,abundance,CDR3aa,CDR3nt
TRBD1,TRBV28,TRBJ2-7,once,CASSIPGTGGFEQYF,TGTGCCAGCTCAATCCCCGGGACAGGGGGGTTCGAGCAGTACTTC
.,TRBV18,TRBJ2-3,.,CASSPFGSTDTQYF,TGTGCCAGCTCACCCTTCGGATCCACAGATACGCAGTATTTT
TRBD1,TRBV27,TRBJ1-3,.,CASSLRQGPRSGNTIYF,TGTGCCAGCAGTCTCCGACAGGGCCCTCGCTCTGGAAACACCATATATTTT
.,TRBV28,TRBJ1-5,.,CASRGAGQPQHF,TGTGCCAGCCGGGGGGCTGGGCAGCCCCAGCATTTT
.,TRBV15,TRBJ1-2,.,CATSREGAGYTF,TGTGCCACCAGCAGAGAGGGGGCTGGCTACACCTTC
TRBD1,TRBV18,TRBJ1-2,.,CASSPGTDIYGYTF,TGTGCCAGCTCACCGGGGACAGACATCTATGGCTACACCTTC
.,TRBV18,TRBJ1-3,.,CASSPFDGNTIYF,TGTGCCAGCTCACCGTTTGATGGAAACACCATATATTTT
TRBD1,TRBV27,TRBJ2-7,once,CASSLRTGGLQYF,TGTGCCAGCAGTTTACGGACAGGGGGGTTGCAGTACTTC
TRBD1,TRBV29-1,TRBJ1-2,.,CSVGTGYGYTF,TGCAGCGTTGGGACAGGCTATGGCTACACCTTC
TRBD1,TRBV5-1,TRBJ2-7,few,CASSSGGQGFTVPYEQYF,TGCGCCAGCAGCTCGGGGGGACAGGGGTTCACGGTCCCCTACGAGCAGTACTTC
TRBD2,TRBV27,TRBJ2-7,.,CASRASGSYEQYF,TGTGCCAGCAGGGCTAGCGGGTCCTACGAGCAGTACTTC
.,TRBV9,TRBJ1-4,.,CASSVAVGAANEKLFF,TGTGCCAGCAGCGTAGCGGTCGGGGCTGCTAATGAAAAACTGTTTTTT
TRBD1,TRBV3-1/TRBV3-2,TRBJ1-2,.,CASRQQGGQYGYTF,TGTGCCAGCAGACAACAGGGGGGCCAATATGGCTACACCTTC
.,TRBV28,TRBJ1-2,.,CASSLFPDGYTF,TGTGCCAGCAGTTTATTCCCAGATGGCTACACCTTC
.,TRBV28,TRBJ1-5,.,CASRPSGRGNQPQHF,TGTGCCAGCAGACCATCGGGGAGGGGCAATCAGCCCCAGCATTTT
.,TRBV9,TRBJ1-3,.,CASSAHHRGSGNTIYF,TGTGCCAGCAGCGCCCATCACCGCGGCTCTGGAAACACCATATATTTT
.,TRBV7-9,TRBJ2-1,.,CAYSSRGSPFF,TGTGCCTACAGCTCCCGGGGGTCGCCGTTCTTC
.,TRBV28,TRBJ2-6,.,CASSLFRGSGANVLTF,TGTGCCAGCAGTTTATTTAGGGGCTCTGGGGCCAACGTCCTGACTTTC
.,TRBV7-2,TRBJ2-3,.,CASSKTWTDTQYF,TGTGCCAGCAGCAAAACATGGACAGATACGCAGTATTTT
TRBD1,TRBV19,TRBJ2-2,.,CASTPEGQGNTGELFF,TGTGCCAGTACCCCAGAGGGACAGGGGAACACCGGGGAGCTGTTTTTT
.,TRBV11-2,TRBJ2-2,.,CASSLRTGRPNTGELFF,TGTGCCAGCAGCTTAAGGACGGGAAGGCCGAACACCGGGGAGCTGTTTTTT
TRBD1,TRBV15,TRBJ1-5,.,CATSLGGRDQPQHF,TGTGCCACCTCTCTAGGGGGCAGAGATCAGCCCCAGCATTTT
TRBD1,TRBV19,TRBJ2-5,.,CATNRGLGETQYF,TGTGCCACTAATAGGGGGCTCGGAGAGACCCAGTACTTC
TRBD2,TRBV7-2,TRBJ2-3,.,CASGSLAGGSDTQYF,TGTGCCAGCGGGTCTCTTGCGGGGGGTTCGGATACGCAGTATTTT
.,TRBV10-3,TRBJ1-2,.,CAISESISGQINYGYTF,TGTGCCATCAGTGAGTCGATCTCCGGACAGATTAACTATGGCTACACCTTC
TRBD2,TRBV5-3,TRBJ2-5,.,CARSKRTSGRAVGETQYF,TGTGCCAGAAGCAAGCGGACTAGCGGGAGGGCCGTAGGTGAGACCCAGTACTTC
TRBD1,TRBV7-2,TRBJ2-1,.,CASSFDRGLHNEQFF,TGTGCCAGCAGCTTTGACAGGGGGCTTCACAATGAGCAGTTCTTC
.,TRBV6-1,TRBJ2-3,.,CASSEGPTKGYF,TGTGCCAGCAGTGAAGGCCCAACTAAGGGGTATTTT
.,TRBV6-4,TRBJ1-2,.,CASSDPPGFVGYGYTF,TGTGCCAGCAGTGATCCCCCTGGGTTTGTGGGCTATGGCTACACCTTC
.,TRBV7-2,TRBJ1-2,.,CASSMAPEGSGYTF,TGTGCCAGCAGCATGGCCCCCGAAGGGTCCGGCTACACCTTC